The rows below give T cell receptor beta chains drawn from one sample of a study of blood T cell repertoires in COVID-19. TCRdb's table, derived via immunoSEQ multiplex PCR, lists solely in-frame clones and lacks some. The sample includes over 150,000 clones, over 80% of them seen just once. The specimen sequenced was peripheral blood. The source of these receptors is a woman at least 80 years old with COVID-19, enrolled during active disease. Each CDR3 is given with its conserved first and last residue. Fields, in order: clone size, V gene, J gene, D gene, CDR3 DNA, CDR3 protein. The D gene is left open where the match is weak. Size is omitted from some rows. Given values are once, few, many or a class for expanded clones.

abundance: -; v_gene: TRBV5-1; j_gene: TRBJ1-2; d_gene: TRBD1; CDR3nt: TGCGCCAGCAGCTTAGGGACAGGGGCGGAAAGCACCTTC; CDR3aa: CASSLGTGAESTF
abundance: -; v_gene: TRBV3-1/TRBV3-2; j_gene: TRBJ1-2; d_gene: -; CDR3nt: TGTGCCAGCAGCCAACCCCGACAGGGCTACACCTTC; CDR3aa: CASSQPRQGYTF
abundance: -; v_gene: TRBV18; j_gene: TRBJ1-6; d_gene: TRBD1; CDR3nt: TGTGCCAGCTCACCGGACAGGGTGGATAATTCACCCCTCCACTTT; CDR3aa: CASSPDRVDNSPLHF
abundance: -; v_gene: TRBV6-2/TRBV6-3; j_gene: TRBJ2-7; d_gene: TRBD1; CDR3nt: TGTGCCAGCAGTTACCAGCTTACAGGGGGCGAGCAGTACTTC; CDR3aa: CASSYQLTGGEQYF
abundance: -; v_gene: TRBV7-9; j_gene: TRBJ1-6; d_gene: -; CDR3nt: TGTGCCAGCACCCAGGAAAGCTCCTATAATTCACCCCTCCACTTT; CDR3aa: CASTQESSYNSPLHF
abundance: -; v_gene: TRBV19; j_gene: TRBJ2-1; d_gene: -; CDR3nt: TGTGCCAGTAAAAGGGAGTTCTCCTACAATGAGCAGTTCTTC; CDR3aa: CASKREFSYNEQFF
abundance: -; v_gene: TRBV3-1/TRBV3-2; j_gene: TRBJ1-6; d_gene: -; CDR3nt: TGTGCCAGCAGCCAAGGACAAGATAATTCACCCCTCCACTTT; CDR3aa: CASSQGQDNSPLHF
abundance: -; v_gene: TRBV5-1; j_gene: TRBJ1-1; d_gene: -; CDR3nt: TGCGCCAGCAGCTTGGATGGGGGCCGCACTGAAGCTTTCTTT; CDR3aa: CASSLDGGRTEAFF
abundance: -; v_gene: TRBV10-2; j_gene: TRBJ1-5; d_gene: -; CDR3nt: TGCGCCAGCAGTGAGCTACTCTTAGGGGCCCAGCATTTT; CDR3aa: CASSELLLGAQHF
abundance: -; v_gene: TRBV6-6; j_gene: TRBJ2-4; d_gene: -; CDR3nt: TGTGCCAGCACCCTCCTTACCGGAGACATTCAGTACTTC; CDR3aa: CASTLLTGDIQYF
abundance: -; v_gene: TRBV5-8; j_gene: TRBJ1-4; d_gene: -; CDR3nt: TGTGCCAGCAGCTTATTTTCGTCGGGTGAAAAACTGTTTTTT; CDR3aa: CASSLFSSGEKLFF
abundance: few; v_gene: TRBV5-4; j_gene: TRBJ1-2; d_gene: -; CDR3nt: TGTGCCAGCAGCTTGGCAGGGACAAACTATGGCTACACCTTC; CDR3aa: CASSLAGTNYGYTF
abundance: few; v_gene: TRBV28; j_gene: TRBJ1-6; d_gene: -; CDR3nt: TGTGCCAGCAGTTTAGCAGGGGTAGGGTTTAATTCACCCCTCCACTTT; CDR3aa: CASSLAGVGFNSPLHF
abundance: -; v_gene: TRBV24-1; j_gene: TRBJ1-2; d_gene: -; CDR3nt: TGTGCCACCAGCGGCGGGGTCGCAGGCGGCTACACCTTC; CDR3aa: CATSGGVAGGYTF
abundance: -; v_gene: TRBV7-3; j_gene: TRBJ2-1; d_gene: -; CDR3nt: TGTGCCAGCAGCTTAAAAGGCGGTATCCTCCGCTCCTACAATGAGCAGTTCTTC; CDR3aa: CASSLKGGILRSYNEQFF
abundance: -; v_gene: TRBV9; j_gene: TRBJ2-2; d_gene: -; CDR3nt: TGTGCCAGCAGCGTAGATATGGGGCGGCCGGGGGAGCTGTTTTTT; CDR3aa: CASSVDMGRPGELFF
abundance: few; v_gene: TRBV28; j_gene: TRBJ2-1; d_gene: -; CDR3nt: TGTGCCAGCAGTTCCGCCCGCTACGAGCAGTTCTTC; CDR3aa: CASSSARYEQFF
abundance: -; v_gene: TRBV29-1; j_gene: TRBJ1-4; d_gene: -; CDR3nt: TGCAGCGTTGGTCGGGCGAGGGATGAAAAACTGTTTTTT; CDR3aa: CSVGRARDEKLFF
abundance: -; v_gene: TRBV29-1; j_gene: TRBJ2-1; d_gene: -; CDR3nt: TGCAGCGTGGCAGAATACTACAATGAGCAGTTCTTC; CDR3aa: CSVAEYYNEQFF
abundance: many; v_gene: TRBV15; j_gene: TRBJ1-1; d_gene: -; CDR3nt: TGTGCCACCAGCAGTCCACGCAGGGATCCGAACACTGAAGCTTTCTTT; CDR3aa: CATSSPRRDPNTEAFF
abundance: -; v_gene: TRBV5-5; j_gene: TRBJ1-2; d_gene: -; CDR3nt: TGTGCCAGCACCCTCGGTCCCGACAGCTATGGCTACACCTTC; CDR3aa: CASTLGPDSYGYTF
abundance: -; v_gene: TRBV19; j_gene: TRBJ2-1; d_gene: -; CDR3nt: TGCGGTCCTAAAACAGGGTTCGGTGAGCAGTTCTTC; CDR3aa: CGPKTGFGEQFF
abundance: -; v_gene: TRBV18; j_gene: TRBJ2-2; d_gene: TRBD2; CDR3nt: TGTGCCAGCTCACCGAGCGGGGGGCGCACCGGGGAGCTGTTTTTT; CDR3aa: CASSPSGGRTGELFF
abundance: -; v_gene: TRBV6-5; j_gene: TRBJ2-5; d_gene: TRBD1; CDR3nt: TGTGCCAGCAAACAGGGGGCTTTGAGTGGGACCCAGTACTTC; CDR3aa: CASKQGALSGTQYF
abundance: few; v_gene: TRBV2; j_gene: TRBJ2-3; d_gene: TRBD2; CDR3nt: TGTGCCAGCAGCGCTGACCTAGCGGGCGGCACAGATACGCAGTATTTT; CDR3aa: CASSADLAGGTDTQYF
abundance: few; v_gene: TRBV6-5; j_gene: TRBJ2-7; d_gene: -; CDR3nt: TGTGCCAGCAGTTACCGTGGGCCCTACGAGCAGTACTTC; CDR3aa: CASSYRGPYEQYF
abundance: -; v_gene: TRBV28; j_gene: TRBJ1-2; d_gene: -; CDR3nt: TGTGCCAGCAGTTTAAACAGGGCCGCGGGCTACACCTTC; CDR3aa: CASSLNRAAGYTF
abundance: -; v_gene: TRBV18; j_gene: TRBJ2-7; d_gene: TRBD2; CDR3nt: TGTGCCAGCTCTCCTCCTATAGCGGGAGGGAGCGAGCAGTACTTC; CDR3aa: CASSPPIAGGSEQYF
abundance: few; v_gene: TRBV27; j_gene: TRBJ1-2; d_gene: -; CDR3nt: TGTGCCAGCAGTTTATCCGGGCGGTTAGGGGGTCAGGGGTATGGCTACACCTTC; CDR3aa: CASSLSGRLGGQGYGYTF
abundance: -; v_gene: TRBV7-9; j_gene: TRBJ2-5; d_gene: TRBD2; CDR3nt: TGTGCCAGCAGCTTTGGCCTAGCGGGAGTAGAGACCCAGTACTTC; CDR3aa: CASSFGLAGVETQYF
abundance: -; v_gene: TRBV27; j_gene: TRBJ1-1; d_gene: -; CDR3nt: TGTGCCAGCAGTCCCCTGGGCCAGACATACACTGAAGCTTTCTTT; CDR3aa: CASSPLGQTYTEAFF
abundance: many; v_gene: TRBV9; j_gene: TRBJ1-2; d_gene: TRBD1; CDR3nt: TGTGCCAGCAGCGTAGACGGGACAGGGGATGGCTACACCTTC; CDR3aa: CASSVDGTGDGYTF
abundance: few; v_gene: TRBV19; j_gene: TRBJ2-7; d_gene: TRBD2; CDR3nt: TGTGCCAGTACGGGGGGGTCGGAGCAGTACTTC; CDR3aa: CASTGGSEQYF
abundance: -; v_gene: TRBV11-3; j_gene: TRBJ1-6; d_gene: -; CDR3nt: TGTGCCAGCAGCGGCGGGACGGGAAGCTCCTATAATTCACCCCTCCACTTT; CDR3aa: CASSGGTGSSYNSPLHF
abundance: -; v_gene: TRBV10-3; j_gene: TRBJ2-1; d_gene: TRBD2; CDR3nt: TGTGCCATCAGTGGGCAGGGACTAGCGGGAGGGACTGAGCAGTTCTTC; CDR3aa: CAISGQGLAGGTEQFF
abundance: -; v_gene: TRBV7-9; j_gene: TRBJ2-7; d_gene: -; CDR3nt: TGTGCCAGCAGCGCGTTTTACGAGCAGTACTTC; CDR3aa: CASSAFYEQYF
abundance: few; v_gene: TRBV19; j_gene: TRBJ2-2; d_gene: TRBD1; CDR3nt: TGTGCCAGTAGTTGGGGGACAGGGGGTACCGGGGAGCTGTTTTTT; CDR3aa: CASSWGTGGTGELFF
abundance: -; v_gene: TRBV5-1; j_gene: TRBJ1-1; d_gene: TRBD1; CDR3nt: TGCGTCAGCAGCTTGGAGGACAGGGGGAAAGCTTTCTTT; CDR3aa: CVSSLEDRGKAFF
abundance: -; v_gene: TRBV29-1; j_gene: TRBJ1-1; d_gene: -; CDR3nt: TGCAGCGCGACCAGGGGATCCAACACTGAAGCTTTCTTT; CDR3aa: CSATRGSNTEAFF
abundance: once; v_gene: TRBV6-4; j_gene: TRBJ1-2; d_gene: TRBD1; CDR3nt: TGTGCCAGCAGTGACCAGCCAGGGGGGTATGGCTACACCTTC; CDR3aa: CASSDQPGGYGYTF